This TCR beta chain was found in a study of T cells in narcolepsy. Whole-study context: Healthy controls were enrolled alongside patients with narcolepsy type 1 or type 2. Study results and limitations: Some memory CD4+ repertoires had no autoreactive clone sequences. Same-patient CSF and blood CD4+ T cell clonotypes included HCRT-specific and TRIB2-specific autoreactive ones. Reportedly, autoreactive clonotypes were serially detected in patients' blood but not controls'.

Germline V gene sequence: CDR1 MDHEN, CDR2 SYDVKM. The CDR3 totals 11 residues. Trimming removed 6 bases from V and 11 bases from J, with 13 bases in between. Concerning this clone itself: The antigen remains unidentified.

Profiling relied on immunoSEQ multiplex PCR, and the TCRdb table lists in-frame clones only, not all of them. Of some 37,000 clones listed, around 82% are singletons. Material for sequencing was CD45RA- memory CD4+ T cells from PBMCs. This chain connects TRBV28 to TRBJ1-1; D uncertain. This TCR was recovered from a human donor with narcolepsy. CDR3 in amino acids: CASRDPSGAFF. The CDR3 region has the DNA TGTGCCAGCAGAGACCCAAGCGGGGCTTTCTTT.